This T cell receptor (beta chain) was documented in a study of T-cell memory formation after mild COVID-19. Study details: Clusters were largely donor specific.

This CDR3 region has 12 residues. Trimming took 6 bases from V and 9 from J; bases not matched to a gene: 7. TCRdb itself ran the 5' RACE reads through MiXCR, one entry per CDR3 protein. Seen here are over 350,000 distinct CDR3 sequences, approximately 24% observed once, and the top ten hold around 9%. The receptor's source is an adult woman who had mild COVID-19 (a few samples of this study predate the infection). Cell type and time point are not known. The V call is TRBV12-3 or TRBV12-4, the J call TRBJ2-7; TRBD1 agrees at 8 bases. Sequencing was carried out using PBMCs or a T cell subset sorted from them (not recorded which). CDR3 protein: CASSSDRGAQYF. DNA of the CDR3: TGTGCCAGCAGCTCTGACAGGGGTGCGCAGTACTTC.